These 19 T cell receptor beta chains came from one sample sequenced in a study of shared clonotypes between healthy human individuals. Clones were sequenced by immunoSEQ multiplex PCR, and TCRdb holds only the in-frame ones, with some missing. The table includes 450,000 to 500,000 clones, 65% to 80% detected once. The sample comprised PBMCs. Receptors originate from a woman between 35 and 50 years old in good health. Some clones in this sample may be carry-over from other donors' samples.

The rearrangement links TRBV28 to TRBJ1-3; D is possibly TRBD1 (6 bases). The V end was cut by 5 bases, the J end by 0 bases, with 17 bases between. There are 17 residues in the CDR3. Germline V gene sequence: CDR1 MDHEN, CDR2 SYDVKM. The CDR3 is CASSLPGIGGSGNTIYF. The CDR3 DNA is TGTGCCAGCAGTCTCCCCGGGATAGGGGGCTCTGGAAACACCATATATTTT.

This chain uses TRBV30 with TRBJ2-1; the match to TRBD2 covers 9 bases. The CDR3 runs to 19 residues. CDR1 and CDR2 from the germline V gene are GTSNPN and SVGIG (reference sequence). The junction had 25 bases not matched to a gene; V was cut back by 3 bases and J by 10 bases. The CDR3 DNA reads as TGTGCCTGGAGCAGCCCAAGAAGACTAGCGGTTCTTTCCCGGAGGGAGCAGTTCTTC. As protein: CAWSSPRRLAVLSRREQFF.

The rearrangement links TRBV11-1 to TRBJ2-5, with TRBD1 identical over 9 bases. This CDR3 region has 13 residues. V dropped 6 bases and J dropped 3; count of bases not matched to a gene: 2. CDR1 is SGHAT, CDR2 FQDESV, per germline (reference sequence). The CDR3 region has the DNA TGTGCCAGCAGACGGACAGGGGAAGAGACCCAGTACTTC. Amino acids: CASRRTGEETQYF. The full variable domain, in which reference TRBV11-1 and TRBJ2-5 provide the parts outside the CDR3, is EAEVAQSPRYKITEKSQAVAFWCDPISGHATLYWYRQILGQGPELLVQFQDESVVDDSQLPKDRFSAERLKGVDSTLKIQPAELGDSAMYLCASRRTGEETQYFGPGTRLLVL.

Concerning this clone: Other nucleotide sequences from this sample produce the same CDR3. The chain links TRBV9 to TRBJ2-7, with D unresolved. Germline assignment: CDR1 SGDLS and CDR2 YYNGEE. The ends were cut back, 0 bases at V and 6 bases at J, with 10 bases in the middle. CDR3 length: 13 amino acids. This CDR3 is CASSVGWDGEQYF. Written as DNA, the CDR3 is TGTGCCAGCAGCGTAGGATGGGATGGCGAGCAGTACTTC.

The chain carries TRBV7-9 and TRBJ2-2; D call uncertain. Germline assignment: CDR1 SEHNR and CDR2 FQNEAQ (reference sequence). Between the trimmed V and J ends, which lost 1 base and 6 bases, there was a span of 15 bases. CDR3 size: 16 residues. In DNA, the CDR3 is TGTGCCAGCAGCTTAGTGGTAGGCTTAAGTGCCGGGGAGCTGTTTTTT. This sequence encodes CASSLVVGLSAGELFF.

In nucleotides, the CDR3 is TGTGCCAGTAGGGAGGCGGGATATAGCAATCAGCCCCAGCATTTT. Encoded protein: CASREAGYSNQPQHF. The chain carries TRBV19 and TRBJ1-5; D unresolved. The CDR3 has 15 residues. CDR1 and CDR2 from the germline V gene are LNHDA and SQIVND (reference sequence). Between the trimmed V and J ends, which lost 6 bases and 0 bases, there was a span of 12 bases.

This chain links TRBV5-5 with TRBJ2-7, with D possibly matching TRBD1 (6 bases). CDR3 length: 15 residues. Germline lookup yields CDR1 SGHKS and CDR2 YYEKEE (reference sequence). Trimming cost V 1 base and J 4 bases, with 15 bases left between them. In DNA form, the CDR3 reads TGTGCCAGCAGCTTGTTCGGGACAAGCTTATACGAGCAGTACTTC. Translation gives CASSLFGTSLYEQYF.

This clone was counted many times. Within the sample, other DNA sequences also encode this same CDR3. The chain couples TRBV30 to TRBJ2-2, with TRBD1 matching 7 bases. Trimming took 2 bases from V and 6 from J; bases not matched to a gene: 9. The length of the CDR3 is 15 residues. Germline V gene data show CDR1 as GTSNPN and CDR2 as SVGIG (reference sequence). The CDR3 nucleotides are TGTGCCTGGAGTATGACGACAGGGCGTCCCGGGGAGCTGTTTTTT. Amino acid sequence: CAWSMTTGRPGELFF.

This chain joins TRBV29-1 and TRBJ2-1; 13 bases align to TRBD2. This CDR3 has 15 amino acids. Looked up from germline, CDR1 is SQVTM and CDR2 is ANQGSEA. V dropped 5 bases and J dropped 10; count of bases not matched to a gene: 11. This chain's CDR3 is CSVYQLAGGPREQFF. The DNA for the CDR3 is TGCAGCGTTTATCAACTAGCGGGAGGGCCAAGGGAGCAGTTCTTC.

About this clone itself: Other DNA sequences in this sample translate to the same CDR3. The genes are TRBV2 and TRBJ1-2; D is perhaps TRBD1 (6 bases). The CDR3 contains 16 residues. The V end lost 1 base, the J end lost 7 bases, and 19 bases lay between the germline ends. Germline CDR1 SNHLY, CDR2 FYNNEI. Written as DNA, the CDR3 is TGTGCCAGCAGTGAAGAGGCAGGGACGACAGGTGGTGGCTACACCTTC. Amino acid sequence: CASSEEAGTTGGGYTF.

This clone was recorded a few times. This chain joins TRBV28 and TRBJ2-5; D is ambiguous. Germline assignment: CDR1 MDHEN and CDR2 SYDVKM. V lost 6 bases and J 5 bases, leaving 10 bases between the germline ends. This CDR3 is 12 amino acids long. Written as DNA, the CDR3 is TGTGCCAGCAGGCATCGGCGGGAGACCCAGTACTTC. Translation: CASRHRRETQYF.

The gene calls are TRBV4-1 and TRBJ2-7; 12 nucleotides match TRBD2. Trimming at V came to 3 bases and at J to 2 bases, leaving 8 bases not matched to a gene. The CDR3 loop spans 17 amino acids. Per germline, CDR1 MGHRA and CDR2 YSYEKL. CDR3 nucleotides: TGCGCCAGCAGCCAGGGTTGGACTAGCGGGATTACCTACGAGCAGTACTTC. Translation: CASSQGWTSGITYEQYF.

The chain joins TRBV19 to TRBJ2-2; D is undetermined. This CDR3 contains 14 residues. Germline V gene data show CDR1 as LNHDA and CDR2 as SQIVND (reference sequence). Trimming shortened V by 4 bases and J by 2 bases, and 8 bases separated the two germline ends. The DNA of the CDR3 is TGTGCCAGTAGTAGAACACCTAACACCGGGGAGCTGTTTTTT. Protein sequence: CASSRTPNTGELFF.

As for this clone: Within the sample, other DNA sequences also encode this same CDR3. The chain has TRBV30 and TRBJ2-3; TRBD1 aligns across 8 bases. The V gene's germline CDR1 is GTSNPN and CDR2 SVGIG (reference sequence). This CDR3 contains 13 residues. After removal of 0 bases from V and 5 bases from J, the junction contained 1 base not matched to a gene. The CDR3: CAWSVQGGDTQYF. In DNA, the CDR3 is TGTGCCTGGAGTGTACAGGGGGGAGATACGCAGTATTTT.

The rearrangement uses TRBV29-1 and TRBJ2-7; tentative D call: TRBD1 (6 bases). This CDR3 has 10 amino acids. Trimming shortened V by 6 bases and J by 4 bases, and 7 bases separated the two germline ends. Germline loops: CDR1 SQVTM, CDR2 ANQGSEA. Written as DNA, the CDR3 is TGCAGCGTAACAGGGTACGAGCAGTACTTC. This encodes CSVTGYEQYF.

This clone was seen more than once but under ten times. This chain joins TRBV28 and TRBJ2-7, with a weak D call TRBD1 (5 bases). This CDR3 contains 14 residues. Germline V gene sequence: CDR1 MDHEN, CDR2 SYDVKM. V lost 3 bases, J lost 6 bases, and 15 bases lay in between. CDR3 sequence: CASSFPGRAGEQYF. The DNA of the CDR3 is TGTGCCAGCAGTTTCCCCGGCAGGGCCGGCGAGCAGTACTTC.

V gene TRBV7-9 combines with J gene TRBJ2-4; TRBD1 might be the D (5 bases). The CDR3 is made up of 15 amino acids. CDR1 is SEHNR and CDR2 is FQNEAQ in the germline V gene (reference sequence). With 1 base removed from V and 7 bases from J, the gap between germline ends came to 14 bases. This chain's CDR3 is CASSLDFQGKNIQYF. The CDR3 nucleotides are TGTGCCAGCAGCTTAGATTTTCAGGGAAAGAACATTCAGTACTTC.

This chain connects TRBV28 to TRBJ2-2, with 10 positions matching TRBD2. Trimming removed 2 bases from V and 7 bases from J; junction bases left unmatched: 7. The CDR3 length is 16 residues. CDR1 is MDHEN, CDR2 SYDVKM, per germline. The CDR3 region is CASSLSLAGEGGELFF. The CDR3 DNA sequence: TGTGCCAGCAGTTTAAGCCTAGCGGGAGAGGGCGGGGAGCTGTTTTTT.

V usage is TRBV7-8 and J usage is TRBJ2-2, with 8 positions matching TRBD1. Trimming took 3 bases from V and 2 from J; bases not matched to a gene: 5. Germline CDR1 is SGHVS and CDR2 is FQNEAQ. This CDR3 is 16 amino acids long. In nucleotides, the CDR3 is TGTGCCAGCAGCTTTCCGACAGGGGTCAACACCGGGGAGCTGTTTTTT. Its protein is CASSFPTGVNTGELFF. Together with reference TRBV7-8 and TRBJ2-2, the CDR3 gives the full variable domain: GAGVSQSPRYKVAKRGQDVALRCDPISGHVSLFWYQQALGQGPEFLTYFQNEAQLDKSGLPSDRFFAERPEGSVSTLKIQRTQQEDSAVYLCASSFPTGVNTGELFFGEGSRLTVL.